The next 16 T cell receptor beta chains were all read from a single sample in a study of blood T cell repertoires in COVID-19. TCRdb's copy holds only in-frame clones and misses some; the assay was immunoSEQ multiplex PCR. The data show 130,000 or so clones, more than 80% seen once. Specimen: peripheral blood. The receptor source for this set is a human donor in a cohort sampled during active COVID-19.

This sequence joins TRBV7-2 and TRBJ1-2; 8 positions match TRBD1. This CDR3 comprises 16 residues. Germline CDR1 and CDR2: SGHTA and FQGNSA. Trimming cost V 3 bases and J 6 bases; bases outside gene matches: 12. The CDR3 DNA reads TGTGCCAGCAGCTTCGAGCCCGGCAGGGGGCTCGATGGCTACACCTTC. This codes for CASSFEPGRGLDGYTF.

A few counts support this clone. The V gene is TRBV15, the J gene TRBJ1-1, with D unclear. CDR3 length equals 15 residues. The germline V gene encodes CDR1 LNHNV and CDR2 YYDKDF (reference sequence). Trimming shortened V by 2 bases and J by 10 bases, and 20 bases separated the two germline ends. CDR3 nucleotide sequence: TGTGCCACCAGCAGACCACCCGTGGCATCCTCAGGAGCTTTCTTT. It codes for CATSRPPVASSGAFF. Using reference TRBV15 and TRBJ1-1 for the parts outside the CDR3, the full variable domain is DAMVIQNPRYQVTQFGKPVTLSCSQTLNHNVMYWYQQKSSQAPKLLFHYYDKDFNNEADTPDNFQSRRPNTSFCFLDIRSPGLGDTAMYLCATSRPPVASSGAFFGQGTRLTVV.

CDR3 residues: CASSDIVGTEAFF. The DNA of the CDR3 is TGTGCCAGCTCAGACATAGTGGGCACTGAAGCTTTCTTT. The rearrangement joins TRBV18 to TRBJ1-1; D not certain. Germline CDR1 and CDR2: KGHSH and LQKENI. The CDR3 is made up of 13 amino acids. Trimming took off 5 bases at V and 4 bases at J, with 11 bases between the two ends.

The V call is TRBV6-2 or TRBV6-3, the J call TRBJ2-7, with 15 bases fitting TRBD2. The V and J ends lost 5 bases and 3 bases, in that order; junction bases with no gene match: 5. This CDR3 contains 16 residues. Germline CDR1 and CDR2: MNHEY and SVGEGT. CDR3 sequence (DNA): TGTGCCAGCAGTGCGGGACTAGCGGGAGGACGCTACGAGCAGTACGTC. Encoded protein: CASSAGLAGGRYEQYV.

The V gene is TRBV7-7, the J gene TRBJ2-1, with 7 bases lining up with TRBD2. The V and J ends lost 2 bases and 5 bases, in that order; junction bases with no gene match: 12. This CDR3 comprises 17 residues. The germline CDR1 and CDR2 sequences are SSHAT and FNYEAQ (reference sequence). CDR3 amino acids: CASSLSRSRTRDNEQFF. The CDR3 coding sequence is TGTGCCAGCAGCTTATCCCGCAGCCGGACTAGGGACAATGAGCAGTTCTTC.

The chain uses TRBV7-2 and TRBJ2-4; 10 nucleotides match TRBD1. Trimming took 5 bases from V and 1 from J; bases not matched to a gene: 11. The germline gives CDR1 SGHTA, CDR2 FQGNSA. CDR3 length: 18 amino acids. CDR3 sequence reads: CASSEPGTGAPAKNIQYF. In DNA form, the CDR3 reads TGTGCCAGCAGCGAGCCCGGGACAGGGGCTCCGGCCAAAAACATTCAGTACTTC.

The V call is TRBV30, the J call TRBJ2-2; 8 nucleotides line up with TRBD2. Germline CDR1 is GTSNPN and CDR2 is SVGIG (reference sequence). The length of the CDR3 is 14 residues. J gave up 5 bases and V 3 bases, and 5 bases lay outside the gene matches. The CDR3 loop is CAWRSGSGTGELFF. Here the CDR3 DNA reads TGTGCCTGGAGGAGCGGGAGTGGGACCGGGGAGCTGTTTTTT.

The chain recombines TRBV7-2 with TRBJ2-1, with 9 bases fitting TRBD2. The V and J ends lost 2 bases and 7 bases, in that order; junction bases with no gene match: 9. Germline CDR1 and CDR2: SGHTA and FQGNSA. The CDR3 covers 16 residues. CDR3 sequence (DNA): TGTGCCAGCAGCTTAATAGGGCGGGAGGGCAGGAATGAGCAGTTCTTC. It yields the protein CASSLIGREGRNEQFF.

The genes are TRBV6-2 or TRBV6-3 and TRBJ2-7; 7 bases fit TRBD1. This CDR3 comprises 16 residues. CDR1 and CDR2 (germline): MNHEY, SVGEGT. The V and J ends lost 6 bases and 2 bases, in that order; junction bases with no gene match: 13. CDR3 coding DNA: TGTGCCAGCAGCACCACCCGGACAGGTACCCCCTACGAGCAGTACGTC. Translation: CASSTTRTGTPYEQYV.

The V and J genes are TRBV7-8 and TRBJ1-1; weak D call: TRBD1 (5 bases). Per the germline V gene, CDR1 is SGHVS and CDR2 is FQNEAQ. The CDR3 is made up of 17 amino acids. V dropped 4 bases and J dropped 0 bases, with 18 bases sitting between them. In DNA form, the CDR3 reads TGTGCCAGCAGCTCGCCTAGCGGGGGGGGTATGAACACTGAAGCTTTCTTT. Its translation: CASSSPSGGGMNTEAFF.

Here the CDR3 reads CASSLRGLAGSTIPKNIQYF. CDR3 sequence (DNA): TGTGCCAGCAGCCTCCGGGGACTAGCGGGGTCGACTATACCCAAAAACATTCAGTACTTC. This chain links TRBV3-1 (or the pseudogene TRBV3-2) with TRBJ2-4; 13 bases fit TRBD2. V gave up 4 bases and J gave up 2 bases; unmatched junction bases: 14. CDR1 LGHDT and CDR2 YNNKEL come from the germline V gene (reference sequence). The CDR3 spans 20 residues.

Written as DNA, the CDR3 is TGTGCCAGCAGCACCCGACAGGGCCCAACCTACAATGAGCAGTTCTTC. It encodes CASSTRQGPTYNEQFF. The J gene is TRBJ2-1, the V gene TRBV7-8; TRBD1 aligns across 7 bases. This CDR3 is 16 amino acids long. The ends lost 5 bases at V and 2 bases at J; junction bases unmatched: 9. Germline V gene lookup returns CDR1 SGHVS and CDR2 FQNEAQ.

J is TRBJ1-3 and V is TRBV5-1; D gene ambiguous. V lost 4 bases and J 8 bases, leaving 10 bases between the germline ends. Germline V gene data show CDR1 as SGHRS and CDR2 as YFSETQ. The CDR3 runs to 12 residues. The CDR3 region is CASSPGEDTIYF. CDR3 DNA: TGCGCCAGCAGCCCCGGGGAAGACACCATATATTTT.

The chain links TRBV7-2 to TRBJ1-1; no firm D call. The CDR3 totals 14 residues. V lost 5 bases, J lost 0 bases, and 10 bases lay in between. The germline V gene has CDR1 SGHTA and CDR2 FQGNSA. CDR3 coding DNA: TGTGCCAGCAGCCGCGACGGGTTGAACACTGAAGCTTTCTTT. Amino acids: CASSRDGLNTEAFF.

The chain joins TRBV6-5 to TRBJ1-6; maybe TRBD1 (6 bases). The V gene lost 6 bases and the J gene lost 4 bases, with 10 bases spanning the gap. CDR3 length: 14 amino acids. The germline V gene encodes CDR1 MNHEY and CDR2 SVGAGI. In DNA form, the CDR3 reads TGTGCCAGCAGGCGACAGGCGTATAATTCACCCCTCCACTTT. This encodes CASRRQAYNSPLHF.

The rearrangement links TRBV7-9 to TRBJ2-5; D gene ambiguous. Deletions cut 5 bases from V and 5 bases from J, with 6 bases between. The length of the CDR3 is 11 residues. Germline V lookup: CDR1 SEHNR, CDR2 FQNEAQ (reference sequence). The CDR3 region is CASSRVETQYF. In nucleotides, the CDR3 is TGTGCCAGCAGCCGTGTGGAGACCCAGTACTTC. Drawing the rest from reference TRBV7-9 and TRBJ2-5, the complete variable domain is DTGVSQNPRHKITKRGQNVTFRCDPISEHNRLYWYRQTLGQGPEFLTYFQNEAQLEKSRLLSDRFSAERPKGSFSTLEIQRTEQGDSAMYLCASSRVETQYFGPGTRLLVL.